The T cell receptor beta chain described here comes from a study of response to subunit inactivated influenza vaccine. TCRdb ran MiXCR on the RT-PCR reads and lists one entry per CDR3 protein. The top ten clones hold 6.5% to 8.5% of a sample with hundreds of thousands of distinct CDR3 sequences, about 15% of them seen once. Findings and caveats of the study: Seasonal influenza vaccination, on each occasion, was suggested by the authors to recruit few new T cells.

This clonotype was seen repeatedly, ten times or more. Its antigen is not identified. From germline, CDR1 is SEHNR and CDR2 FQNEAQ (reference sequence). V lost 4 bases and J 2 bases, leaving 12 bases between the germline ends. CDR3 length: 14 residues. The rearrangement uses TRBV7-9 and TRBJ2-7; D gene ambiguous. This clonotype was obtained from a man aged 50 to 59 who received an inactivated influenza vaccine. The specimen comprised PBMCs from blood, sampled about 14 days before vaccination. The CDR3 here is CASSSTRNTYEQYF. The CDR3 DNA is TGTGCCAGCAGCTCTACTCGAAACACCTACGAGCAGTACTTC. The whole variable domain, remainder taken from reference TRBV7-9 and TRBJ2-7, is DTGVSQNPRHKITKRGQNVTFRCDPISEHNRLYWYRQTLGQGPEFLTYFQNEAQLEKSRLLSDRFSAERPKGSFSTLEIQRTEQGDSAMYLCASSSTRNTYEQYFGPGTRLTVT.